Below are 28 T cell receptor beta chains sequenced from a single sample in a study of beta chain features in type 1 diabetes. Expressed TCRB transcripts got sequenced, as all isolated RNA was reverse transcribed. Clones were read by immunoSEQ multiplex PCR, and TCRdb kept only the in-frame ones, dropping some. This table holds 250,000 to 350,000 clones, 14% found once. Sequencing input: central memory CD4+ T cells from blood. The receptors stem from a man aged 25-40 years in good health.

The V call is TRBV10-3, the J call TRBJ1-5; tentatively, D is TRBD1 (5 bases). The V gene lost 11 bases and the J gene lost 2 bases, with 16 bases spanning the gap. CDR3 length equals 14 residues. Germline V CDR1 and CDR2: ENHRY, SYGVKD. CDR3 bases: TGTGCCTCAGAGGGGACCGGAGGCAATCAGCCCCAGCATTTT. Protein product: CASEGTGGNQPQHF.

This clone was found a few times. The J gene is TRBJ1-4, the V gene TRBV7-2; D call uncertain. This CDR3 comprises 15 residues. Trimming pared 2 bases from V and 3 bases from J, leaving 10 bases between. Looked up from germline, CDR1 is SGHTA and CDR2 is FQGNSA. The CDR3 sequence: CASSLFGRANEKLFF. The DNA for the CDR3 is TGTGCCAGCAGCTTATTCGGAAGGGCTAATGAAAAACTGTTTTTT.

This clone was detected a few times. This chain connects TRBV9 to TRBJ1-1; a weak D match, TRBD1 (6 bases). Trimming took 0 bases from V and 6 from J, leaving 9 bases between them. Per germline, CDR1 SGDLS and CDR2 YYNGEE. The length of the CDR3 is 13 residues. The CDR3 nucleotides read TGTGCCAGCAGCGTAGCAGGGGAGGCTGAAGCTTTCTTT. Translating it yields CASSVAGEAEAFF.

This chain links TRBV28 with TRBJ1-3, with no clear D. The germline gives CDR1 MDHEN, CDR2 SYDVKM. The CDR3 sequence is 16 residues long. Between the trimmed V and J ends, which lost 1 base and 0 bases, there was a span of 10 bases. The CDR3 is CASSLSGVSSGNTIYF. CDR3 nucleotides: TGTGCCAGCAGTTTATCGGGCGTGAGCTCTGGAAACACCATATATTTT.

This clone was detected a few times. The CDR3 sequence: CASSLGPHVTGELFF. CDR3 bases: TGTGCCAGCAGCTTAGGACCGCACGTCACCGGGGAGCTGTTTTTT. V and J are TRBV7-2 and TRBJ2-2; D is ambiguous. Trimming removed 1 base from V and 4 bases from J, with 10 bases in between. Germline V lookup: CDR1 SGHTA, CDR2 FQGNSA. The CDR3 runs 15 residues.

The sample holds a few counts of this clone. The chain recombines TRBV2 with TRBJ2-5, with D hard to call. The CDR3 covers 12 residues. Trimming pared 2 bases from V and 4 bases from J, leaving 5 bases between. CDR1 and CDR2 (germline): SNHLY, FYNNEI. The CDR3: CASSEQPETQYF. CDR3 nucleotide sequence: TGTGCCAGCAGTGAACAACCAGAGACCCAGTACTTC.

The table lists this clone with many counts. The gene calls are TRBV28 and TRBJ2-7; weak D call: TRBD2 (6 bases). The ends were cut back, 3 bases at V and 6 bases at J, with 12 bases in the middle. This CDR3 spans 13 amino acids. The V gene's germline CDR1 is MDHEN and CDR2 SYDVKM. CDR3 loop: CASSLVGGREQYV. The CDR3 DNA is TGTGCCAGCAGTTTGGTCGGAGGGCGCGAGCAGTACGTC.

This sequence joins TRBV18 and TRBJ2-7; TRBD1 matches at 11 bases. The length of the CDR3 is 15 residues. The junction had 0 bases not matched to a gene; V was cut back by 0 bases and J by 2 bases. Looked up from germline, CDR1 is KGHSH and CDR2 is LQKENI. CDR3 bases: TGTGCCAGCTCACCACCGGGACAGGGGGCCTACGAGCAGTACTTC. Its translation is CASSPPGQGAYEQYF.

This clone was recorded at least ten times. The chain recombines TRBV10-3 with TRBJ1-2; D perhaps matches TRBD1 (6 bases). V dropped 6 bases and J dropped 14 bases, with 22 bases sitting between them. The CDR3 consists of 13 residues. Germline values: CDR1 ENHRY, CDR2 SYGVKD. The CDR3 DNA reads as TGTGCCATCAGGCGGGACAACCTAGAAGTCTGGACCTTC. This translates into CAIRRDNLEVWTF.

This chain uses TRBV5-6 with TRBJ1-2; 10 positions match TRBD1. The length of the CDR3 is 14 residues. V trimming: 4 bases; J trimming: 6 bases; junction bases outside the gene matches: 6. Germline V CDR1 and CDR2: SGHDT, YYEEEE. For the CDR3, the DNA is TGTGCCAGCAGCCGGACAGGGGGATTTCATGGCTACACCTTC. This encodes CASSRTGGFHGYTF.

V gene TRBV2 combines with J gene TRBJ2-7; D possibly matches TRBD1 or TRBD2 (6 bases each). The CDR3 totals 14 residues. V was clipped by 6 bases and J by 4 bases, with 16 bases between them. Germline-derived CDR1 and CDR2 are SNHLY and FYNNEI. CDR3 coding DNA: TGTGCCAGCAGCCCCCGGGGGCGCGGGTACGAGCAGTACTTC. Translation gives CASSPRGRGYEQYF.

This clone appeared a few times. V usage is TRBV5-4 and J usage is TRBJ2-7, with 11 nucleotides matching TRBD1. Germline CDR1 reads SGHNT; CDR2 reads YYREEE (reference sequence). The V and J ends lost 4 bases and 3 bases, in that order; junction bases with no gene match: 3. The CDR3 contains 14 residues. Written as DNA, the CDR3 is TGTGCCAGCAGCCAGGGACAGGGGGACTACGAGCAGTACTTC. Protein product: CASSQGQGDYEQYF.

The chain joins TRBV7-2 to TRBJ2-1, with 11 positions matching TRBD2. The V segment lost 5 bases and the J segment 8 bases; nucleotides outside the gene matches: 8. This CDR3 has 15 residues. The germline CDR1 and CDR2 sequences are SGHTA and FQGNSA. The CDR3 DNA follows: TGTGCCAGCAGCCCGGTAGCGGGAGGGAAACATGAGCAGTTCTTC. This encodes CASSPVAGGKHEQFF.

This clone came up a few times. A far larger clone is one nucleotide away, so this likely arose from a read error. This specimen includes other DNA sequences encoding the same CDR3. The chain couples TRBV5-6 to TRBJ2-3; 9 nucleotides agree with TRBD1. The CDR3 runs 14 residues. Germline CDR1 reads SGHDT; CDR2 reads YYEEEE. V lost 0 bases to trimming and J lost 4 bases; unmatched junction nucleotides: 0. Here the CDR3 DNA reads TGTGCCAGCAGCTTGGGACAGGGGGCAGATACGCAGTATTTT. It encodes CASSLGQGADTQYF.

The gene calls are TRBV29-1 and TRBJ2-3; 8 positions agree with TRBD1. Losses at the gene ends were 4 bases for V and 5 bases for J; bases not matched to a gene: 5. CDR1 and CDR2 from the germline V gene are SQVTM and ANQGSEA. The CDR3 extends over 13 amino acids. The CDR3 here is CSVVGTGGDTQYF. CDR3 coding DNA: TGCAGCGTTGTGGGGACAGGAGGAGATACGCAGTATTTT.

Only a few counts were recorded for this clone. The rearrangement joins TRBV28 to TRBJ2-1, with 9 bases aligning to TRBD2. The V segment lost 8 bases and the J segment 1 base; nucleotides outside the gene matches: 6. The CDR3 has 15 amino acids. Per germline, CDR1 MDHEN and CDR2 SYDVKM. The CDR3 protein is CASAPAGGSYNEQFF. The DNA of the CDR3 is TGTGCCAGCGCCCCGGCGGGAGGGTCCTACAATGAGCAGTTCTTC. The full variable domain, its missing parts supplied by reference TRBV28 and TRBJ2-1, is DVKVTQSSRYLVKRTGEKVFLECVQDMDHENMFWYRQDPGLGLRLIYFSYDVKMKEKGDIPEGYSVSREKKERFSLILESASTNQTSMYLCASAPAGGSYNEQFFGPGTRLTVL.

The table lists this clone with many counts. The J gene is TRBJ2-5, the V gene TRBV10-2; 16 bases are shared with TRBD2. CDR1 and CDR2 from the germline V gene are WSHSY and SAAADI. J was trimmed by 2 bases and V by 8 bases; bases with no gene match: 8. The CDR3 runs 17 residues. The CDR3 reads CASQGLAGGPDQETQYF. The CDR3 DNA is TGCGCCAGCCAGGGACTAGCGGGAGGGCCCGATCAAGAGACCCAGTACTTC.

This clone was found a few times. CDR3 sequence (DNA): TGTGCCAGCAGCTTATATGCCGGGGGGGCTGCAGATACGCAGTATTTT. This sequence encodes CASSLYAGGAADTQYF. The rearrangement links TRBV7-2 to TRBJ2-3, with 8 bases identical to TRBD2. Germline CDR1 and CDR2: SGHTA and FQGNSA. The V segment lost 2 bases and the J segment 4 bases; nucleotides outside the gene matches: 8. The length of the CDR3 is 16 residues.

The CDR3 spells CASSLGLDNEQFF. CDR3 DNA: TGTGCCAGCAGCTTGGGACTTGACAATGAGCAGTTCTTC. J is TRBJ2-1 and V is TRBV11-3, with a weak D call TRBD2 (6 bases). V was pared by 3 bases and J by 5 bases, with 8 bases between. Germline V CDR1 and CDR2: SGHNT, YENEEA. CDR3 size: 13 residues.

The chain uses TRBV18 and TRBJ1-1; 8 positions match TRBD1. Germline V gene lookup returns CDR1 KGHSH and CDR2 LQKENI. The trim removed 5 bases at V and 0 bases at J, leaving 14 bases unmatched. This CDR3 has 18 residues. CDR3 sequence (DNA): TGTGCCAGCTCATCACTCCCAGGGGGCGGAGGACTGAACACTGAAGCTTTCTTT. This codes for CASSSLPGGGGLNTEAFF.

This chain uses TRBV7-7 with TRBJ1-1, with 9 bases identical to TRBD1. The V gene's germline CDR1 is SSHAT and CDR2 FNYEAQ (reference sequence). The V and J ends lost 4 bases and 1 base, in that order; junction bases with no gene match: 1. This CDR3 has 14 residues. The CDR3 bases are TGTGCCAGCAGCTCGGACAGGGGGAACACTGAAGCTTTCTTT. Encoded protein: CASSSDRGNTEAFF.

This clone has only a few counts. The chain links TRBV20-1 to TRBJ2-1; D remains unclear. Trimming removed 2 bases at V and 5 bases at J, with 4 bases between. The CDR3 covers 11 residues. Germline V lookup: CDR1 DFQATT, CDR2 SNEGSKA (reference sequence). CDR3 sequence (DNA): TGCAGTGCTAGACGGGACAATGAGCAGTTCTTC. Its translation: CSARRDNEQFF.

This clone has just a few counts. The rearrangement links TRBV2 to TRBJ2-3; D is unclear. The CDR3 covers 11 residues. The germline V gene has CDR1 SNHLY and CDR2 FYNNEI. V lost 5 bases and J lost 6, with 6 bases in between. The CDR3 reads CASSLWDTQYF. The CDR3 DNA reads as TGTGCCAGCAGTCTTTGGGATACGCAGTATTTT.

This clone was recorded at least ten times. Other nucleotide sequences in the sample specify the same CDR3. The DNA for the CDR3 is TGCAGCGTGAAGAACACTGAAGCTTTCTTT. This codes for CSVKNTEAFF. The chain couples TRBV29-1 to TRBJ1-1; D ambiguous. Trimming stripped 6 bases from V and 1 base from J, with 3 bases between. Germline-derived CDR1 and CDR2 are SQVTM and ANQGSEA. CDR3 size: 10 residues. Full variable domain (rest looked up from reference TRBV29-1 and TRBJ1-1): SAVISQKPSRDICQRGTSLTIQCQVDSQVTMMFWYRQQPGQSLTLIATANQGSEATYESGFVIDKFPISRPNLTFSTLTVSNMSPEDSSIYLCSVKNTEAFFGQGTRLTVV.

This chain connects TRBV2 to TRBJ2-5, with D hard to call. V was trimmed by 8 bases and J by 5 bases, leaving 24 bases between them. Germline assignment: CDR1 SNHLY and CDR2 FYNNEI. The CDR3 loop spans 16 amino acids. CDR3 in DNA: TGTGCCAGCGAGCCTCTCGCAGCGAACTTTCCGGAGACCCAGTACTTC. Translation: CASEPLAANFPETQYF.

The table lists this clone with a few counts. The chain carries TRBV7-9 and TRBJ2-5; D ambiguous. CDR3 size: 13 residues. The V end lost 3 bases, the J end lost 5 bases, and 10 bases lay between the germline ends. Germline assignment: CDR1 SEHNR and CDR2 FQNEAQ (reference sequence). The CDR3 region has the DNA TGTGCCAGCAGCTTTGGGTCTGGGGAGACCCAGTACTTC. Amino acids: CASSFGSGETQYF.

This clone turned up a few times. Other nucleotide sequences in the sample specify the same CDR3. The chain is built from TRBV7-9 and TRBJ2-3; D is undetermined. There are 11 residues in the CDR3. Germline assignment: CDR1 SEHNR and CDR2 FQNEAQ (reference sequence). V was cut by 4 bases and J by 4 bases, with 3 bases left in between. The CDR3 loop is CASSYSDTQYF. The CDR3 DNA sequence: TGTGCCAGCAGCTACTCAGATACGCAGTATTTT.

The chain is built from TRBV4-3 and TRBJ2-6, with D possibly matching TRBD2 (5 bases). There are 17 residues in the CDR3. Deletions cut 0 bases from V and 3 bases from J, with 12 bases between. Germline CDR1 reads LGHNA; CDR2 reads YSLEER. The CDR3 nucleotides read TGCGCCAGCAGCCAAGATCGGGCGGACTTTGGGGCCAACGTCCTGACTTTC. Amino acids: CASSQDRADFGANVLTF.